Below are 19 T cell receptor beta chains sequenced from a single sample in a study of beta chain features in type 1 diabetes. As every portion of the isolated RNA was reverse transcribed, the sequencing read expressed TCRB transcripts. Sequencing used immunoSEQ multiplex PCR; TCRdb keeps in-frame clones, though not all of them. Of 110,000 to 150,000 clones in the sample, roughly 10% were seen once. The material sequenced was central memory CD4+ T cells from blood. Source of these receptors: a woman in her thirties or forties in good health.

The CDR3 loop reads CATSIGQGYQPQHF. In DNA form, the CDR3 reads TGTGCCACCAGCATCGGACAGGGGTATCAGCCCCAGCATTTT. The J gene is TRBJ1-5, the V gene TRBV15; 9 nucleotides agree with TRBD1. Germline CDR1 LNHNV, CDR2 YYDKDF (reference sequence). With 4 bases clipped from V and 5 bases from J, the junction kept 3 bases outside the gene matches. The CDR3 extends over 14 amino acids. Full variable domain (missing parts from reference TRBV15 and TRBJ1-5): DAMVIQNPRYQVTQFGKPVTLSCSQTLNHNVMYWYQQKSSQAPKLLFHYYDKDFNNEADTPDNFQSRRPNTSFCFLDIRSPGLGDTAMYLCATSIGQGYQPQHFGDGTRLSIL.

This clone has more than one count but fewer than ten. V usage is TRBV6-6 and J usage is TRBJ1-3, with TRBD1 matching 10 bases. The germline V gene has CDR1 MNHNY and CDR2 SVGAGI (reference sequence). V lost 8 bases and J lost 5; bases outside the gene matches: 9. This CDR3 is built from 15 residues. The CDR3 DNA reads as TGTGCCAGCTCTTCCCTGACAGGGGGCAGAAACACCATATATTTT. Translated: CASSSLTGGRNTIYF.

The chain combines TRBV19 with TRBJ1-1; D is ambiguous. The CDR3 runs to 13 residues. Trimming took 4 bases from V and 4 from J, leaving 10 bases between them. Germline CDR1 and CDR2: LNHDA and SQIVND (reference sequence). The CDR3 coding sequence is TGTGCCAGTAGTACCCGGGAAGGCACTGAAGCTTTCTTT. It is translated as CASSTREGTEAFF. Full variable domain (remainder filled in from reference TRBV19 and TRBJ1-1): DGGITQSPKYLFRKEGQNVTLSCEQNLNHDAMYWYRQDPGQGLRLIYYSQIVNDFQKGDIAEGYSVSREKKESFPLTVTSAQKNPTAFYLCASSTREGTEAFFGQGTRLTVV.

The V and J genes are TRBV5-4 and TRBJ2-1, with a possible D match to TRBD1 (6 bases). Germline CDR1 SGHNT, CDR2 YYREEE (reference sequence). The CDR3 loop spans 14 amino acids. V lost 4 bases to trimming and J lost 8 bases, with 16 bases between them. CDR3 bases: TGTGCCAGCAGCGCCTTCCAGGGGTTCCATGAGCAGTTCTTC. Its translation is CASSAFQGFHEQFF.

This clone has only a few counts. This sequence joins TRBV5-4 and TRBJ1-4; D call uncertain. Germline V gives CDR1 SGHNT, CDR2 YYREEE (reference sequence). The V and J ends lost 2 bases and 9 bases respectively, with 11 bases between them. The CDR3 length is 13 residues. CDR3 sequence reads: CASSFGGRQKLFF. The CDR3 bases are TGTGCCAGCAGCTTCGGAGGGAGGCAAAAACTGTTTTTT.

The V call is TRBV5-1, the J call TRBJ2-7, with D possibly being TRBD1 (5 bases). CDR3 length: 12 residues. The V end lost 3 bases, the J end lost 6 bases, and 10 bases lay between the germline ends. Germline V CDR1 and CDR2: SGHRS, YFSETQ. CDR3 in amino acids: CASSSQGTEQYF. In nucleotides, the CDR3 is TGCGCCAGCAGCTCCCAGGGAACCGAGCAGTACTTC.

V is TRBV18 and J is TRBJ2-5, with D maybe TRBD2 (7 bases). This CDR3 is built from 15 residues. Germline V gene lookup returns CDR1 KGHSH and CDR2 LQKENI. V lost 3 bases, J lost 5 bases, and 16 bases lay in between. The CDR3 loop is CASSPLRGAMETQYF. As DNA, the CDR3 is TGTGCCAGCTCACCCCTTCGGGGGGCGATGGAGACCCAGTACTTC.

This clone has only a few counts. Distinct nucleotide sequences in the sample also encode this CDR3. V usage is TRBV5-1 and J usage is TRBJ1-1; D is undetermined. V shed 2 bases and J shed 1 base, with 6 bases lying between them. This CDR3 is built from 13 residues. The germline gives CDR1 SGHRS, CDR2 YFSETQ. The CDR3 DNA reads as TGCGCCAGCAGCTTAGCCGGGAACACTGAAGCTTTCTTT. Translation: CASSLAGNTEAFF.

This clone was counted many times. The chain joins TRBV10-3 to TRBJ1-2; no reliable D call. The CDR3 has 15 amino acids. Trimming cost V 0 bases and J 8 bases, with 16 bases left between them. The V gene's germline CDR1 is ENHRY and CDR2 SYGVKD. This CDR3 is CAISESELQAAGYTF. Written as DNA, the CDR3 is TGTGCCATCAGTGAGTCGGAGTTACAAGCCGCAGGCTACACCTTC.

The V call is TRBV7-9, the J call TRBJ1-2; 10 bases agree with TRBD1. The CDR3 contains 17 residues. Germline values: CDR1 SEHNR, CDR2 FQNEAQ (reference sequence). V was clipped by 6 bases and J by 5 bases; unmatched bases: 15. CDR3 sequence: CASSPGTGALQAYGYTF. The CDR3 region has the DNA TGTGCCAGCAGTCCGGGGACAGGGGCGCTCCAAGCTTATGGCTACACCTTC. Using reference TRBV7-9 and TRBJ1-2 for the parts outside the CDR3, the full variable domain is DTGVSQNPRHKITKRGQNVTFRCDPISEHNRLYWYRQTLGQGPEFLTYFQNEAQLEKSRLLSDRFSAERPKGSFSTLEIQRTEQGDSAMYLCASSPGTGALQAYGYTFGSGTRLTVV.

This clone was detected only a few times. The CDR3 DNA sequence: TGTGCCAGCAGCTTGAATCAGGGATGGAATGAGCAGTTCTTC. Encoded protein: CASSLNQGWNEQFF. The chain has TRBV5-4 and TRBJ2-1; D may be TRBD1 (5 bases). The CDR3 sequence is 14 residues long. The germline CDR1 and CDR2 sequences are SGHNT and YYREEE (reference sequence). The V and J ends lost 1 base and 7 bases respectively, with 12 bases between them.

V gene TRBV2 combines with J gene TRBJ1-5; the match to TRBD1 covers 10 bases. The CDR3 is 14 amino acids. V lost 4 bases and J lost 4; bases outside the gene matches: 1. Germline CDR1 is SNHLY and CDR2 is FYNNEI. The CDR3 loop is CASSGTGGNQPQHF. CDR3 bases: TGTGCCAGCAGTGGGACAGGGGGGAATCAGCCCCAGCATTTT.

This clone occurred a few times. V usage is TRBV5-1 and J usage is TRBJ1-2; TRBD1 matches 7 bases. Germline V gene lookup returns CDR1 SGHRS and CDR2 YFSETQ. J was trimmed by 5 bases and V by 2 bases; bases with no gene match: 6. This CDR3 region has 14 residues. The CDR3 DNA follows: TGCGCCAGCAGCTTCGGAGGGGGCGGGTATGGCTACACCTTC. Translation: CASSFGGGGYGYTF.

This chain connects TRBV5-1 to TRBJ1-2; TRBD1 agrees at 8 bases. The V gene end was trimmed by 0 bases and the J gene end by 6 bases; junction bases not matched to a gene: 7. CDR1 and CDR2 from the germline V gene are SGHRS and YFSETQ. The CDR3 is 15 residues long. CDR3 bases: TGCGCCAGCAGCTTGGAGGGACAGGCTAGAGATGGCTACACCTTC. Translation: CASSLEGQARDGYTF.

This clone was seen a few times. The V call is TRBV5-1, the J call TRBJ2-3; 7 bases align to TRBD1. The J segment lost 5 bases and the V segment lost 2 bases, leaving 5 bases of the junction unmatched. Germline CDR1 reads SGHRS; CDR2 reads YFSETQ. The CDR3 sequence is 14 residues long. The CDR3 region has the DNA TGCGCCAGCAGCTTCTCAGGGGGTGTAGATACGCAGTATTTT. Translation: CASSFSGGVDTQYF.

V usage is TRBV28 and J usage is TRBJ1-3; a weak D match, TRBD1 (5 bases). Trimming stripped 4 bases from V and 5 bases from J, with 15 bases between. This CDR3 comprises 15 residues. The germline CDR1 and CDR2 sequences are MDHEN and SYDVKM. The CDR3 nucleotides read TGTGCCAGCAGTTCCCTTCAGGGAGGCAGAAACACCATATATTTT. It specifies CASSSLQGGRNTIYF.

The rearrangement links TRBV21-1 to TRBJ2-1; TRBD2, the D gene given by the table, was not confirmed from the DNA. TRBV21-1 is a recognized pseudogene. CDR3 length: 18 amino acids. The chain's CDR3 is CASSKGPLAGYPYNEQFF. In nucleotides, the CDR3 is TGTGCCAGCAGCAAAGGGCCCTTGGCGGGGTACCCCTACAATGAGCAGTTCTTC.

This clone was picked up a small number of times. The chain employs TRBV6-5 and TRBJ1-2, with 7 positions matching TRBD1. CDR3 length: 13 residues. Trimming took 5 bases from V and 6 from J; bases not matched to a gene: 6. Germline V gene lookup returns CDR1 MNHEY and CDR2 SVGAGI. CDR3 protein: CASSTTGLHGYTF. For the CDR3, the DNA is TGTGCCAGCAGTACGACAGGGTTGCATGGCTACACCTTC.

This rearrangement joins TRBV18 to TRBJ2-1, with 9 bases identical to TRBD1. CDR3 length: 15 amino acids. With V trimmed by 3 bases and J by 8 bases, 8 bases remained unmatched. Germline assignment: CDR1 KGHSH and CDR2 LQKENI. CDR3 residues: CASSPDRGAGDEQFF. CDR3 nucleotides: TGTGCCAGCTCACCCGACAGGGGGGCCGGGGATGAGCAGTTCTTC.